The 28 T cell receptor beta chains listed next were all sequenced from one sample in a study of T cells in Graves' hyperthyroidism and ophthalmopathy. RNA transcripts were the template for amplifying TCR beta CDR3 regions. The HTBI set primed first-round TCR CDR3 RT-PCR. MiXCR, run by TCRdb on the multiplex PCR reads, gives a single entry per CDR3 protein. The sample yields roughly 330,000 distinct CDR3 sequences, 16% seen once. Sequencing was performed on blood. The receptors here all came from a man in his thirties or forties with Graves' hyperthyroidism.

The table lists this clonotype with a few counts. The chain links TRBV29-1 to TRBJ2-1, with TRBD2 matching 12 bases. This CDR3 contains 17 residues. Germline V lookup: CDR1 SQVTM, CDR2 ANQGSEA. V was clipped by 7 bases and J by 0 bases; unmatched bases: 10. This CDR3 is CSAPTSGRINSYNEQFF. The CDR3 DNA reads TGCAGCGCCCCGACTAGCGGGAGAATCAACTCCTACAATGAGCAGTTCTTC.

There are many counts of this clonotype. V and J are TRBV2 and TRBJ2-1; 11 bases are a match to TRBD2. The CDR3 runs 14 residues. V dropped 8 bases and J dropped 7; count of bases not matched to a gene: 7. CDR1 SNHLY and CDR2 FYNNEI come from the germline V gene. DNA for the CDR3: TGTGCCAGCCACGCGCGACTAGCGGGAAATGAGCAGTTCTTC. As protein: CASHARLAGNEQFF.

This clonotype was seen a few times. The chain recombines TRBV20-1 with TRBJ1-2; 7 nucleotides agree with TRBD1. The CDR3 is 13 amino acids. From germline, CDR1 is DFQATT and CDR2 SNEGSKA (reference sequence). Trimming removed 3 bases from V and 2 bases from J; junction bases left unmatched: 3. CDR3: CSARETGNYGYTF. CDR3 DNA: TGCAGTGCTAGGGAGACAGGGAACTATGGCTACACCTTC.

In its sample, this clonotype was seen a few times. The J gene is TRBJ1-2, the V gene TRBV5-1, with TRBD1 identical over 12 bases. The germline V gene encodes CDR1 SGHRS and CDR2 YFSETQ. The CDR3 consists of 14 residues. The J segment lost 7 bases and the V segment lost 5 bases, leaving 6 bases of the junction unmatched. CDR3: CASSSGTGGSGYTF. In DNA form, the CDR3 reads TGCGCCAGCAGTTCCGGGACAGGGGGCTCTGGCTACACCTTC. Full variable domain (missing parts from reference TRBV5-1 and TRBJ1-2): KAGVTQTPRYLIKTRGQQVTLSCSPISGHRSVSWYQQTPGQGLQFLFEYFSETQRNKGNFPGRFSGRQFSNSRSEMNVSTLELGDSALYLCASSSGTGGSGYTFGSGTRLTVV.

Concerning this clonotype: Relative to the germline gene, one junction end is altered; a read error may explain this. The chain has TRBV29-1 and TRBJ2-2; D might be TRBD1 or TRBD2, each matching 6 bases. Germline assignment: CDR1 SQVTM and CDR2 ANQGSEA. The CDR3 length is 12 residues. The CDR3 DNA reads as TGCGGCGTGGAGGGACAACTCGGGGAGCTGTTTTTT. Translating it yields CGVEGQLGELFF.

This chain links TRBV12-3 or TRBV12-4 with TRBJ2-2, with D perhaps matching TRBD1 (5 bases). The V gene lost 6 bases and the J gene lost 9 bases, with 11 bases spanning the gap. CDR3 size: 12 residues. The DNA of the CDR3 is TGTGCCAGCAGCTTCAGGGCCTGGGAGCTGTTTTTT. This gives the protein CASSFRAWELFF.

This clonotype appeared many times. CDR3 in DNA: TGTGCCAGCAGCTCACTAGCGGGAAGGTGGGGCAATGAGCAGTTCTTC. Amino acid sequence: CASSSLAGRWGNEQFF. This rearrangement joins TRBV11-2 to TRBJ2-1; 10 nucleotides agree with TRBD2. The J segment lost 6 bases and the V segment lost 4 bases, leaving 9 bases of the junction unmatched. The CDR3 is made up of 16 amino acids. Germline V lookup: CDR1 SGHAT, CDR2 FQNNGV.

The chain is built from TRBV11-2 and TRBJ2-5; 11 bases fit TRBD2. This CDR3 has 15 amino acids. Trimming at V came to 5 bases and at J to 1 base, leaving 3 bases not matched to a gene. Germline CDR1 SGHAT, CDR2 FQNNGV. CDR3 sequence (DNA): TGTGCCAGCAGCGCCACTAGCGGGAGCCAAGAGACCCAGTACTTC. Its protein product is CASSATSGSQETQYF. The whole variable domain, remainder taken from reference TRBV11-2 and TRBJ2-5, is EAGVAQSPRYKIIEKRQSVAFWCNPISGHATLYWYQQILGQGPKLLIQFQNNGVVDDSQLPKDRFSAERLKGVDSTLKIQPAKLEDSAVYLCASSATSGSQETQYFGPGTRLLVL.

The chain links TRBV20-1 to TRBJ2-7, with TRBD2 as a possible D gene (6 bases). V lost 2 bases, J lost 2 bases, and 22 bases lay in between. Germline CDR1 reads DFQATT; CDR2 reads SNEGSKA (reference sequence). This CDR3 region has 17 residues. Here the CDR3 reads CSARKGGAKMRPYEQYF. The CDR3 region has the DNA TGCAGTGCTAGAAAAGGCGGGGCAAAGATGAGGCCCTACGAGCAGTACTTC.

CDR3 sequence reads: CSVAGPSGFGYTF. Here the CDR3 DNA reads TGCAGCGTTGCAGGGCCCTCGGGATTCGGCTACACCTTC. The chain uses TRBV29-1 and TRBJ1-2; a weak D match, TRBD1 (5 bases). CDR1 SQVTM and CDR2 ANQGSEA come from the germline V gene. Trimming removed 4 bases from V and 8 bases from J, with 17 bases in between. The CDR3 sequence is 13 residues long.

The chain carries TRBV7-2 and TRBJ1-5, with D unresolved. The CDR3 is made up of 13 amino acids. Germline V lookup: CDR1 SGHTA, CDR2 FQGNSA. The V end lost 8 bases, the J end lost 6 bases, and 14 bases lay between the germline ends. The CDR3 sequence is CASSRNLVQPQHF. In nucleotides, the CDR3 is TGTGCCAGCTCCCGCAACTTGGTTCAGCCCCAGCATTTT.

This clonotype was seen more than once but under ten times. This chain links TRBV6-1 with TRBJ2-1; the D gene is possibly TRBD2 (5 bases). There are 13 residues in the CDR3. Between the trimmed V and J ends, which lost 6 bases and 7 bases, there was a span of 13 bases. Germline V lookup: CDR1 MNHNS, CDR2 SASEGT. CDR3 nucleotide sequence: TGTGCCAGCAGCCGGGATCCGAAGAATGAGCAGTTCTTC. It specifies CASSRDPKNEQFF.

This clonotype was found many times. The chain carries TRBV12-3 or TRBV12-4 and TRBJ2-3; D is unclear. The CDR3 extends over 12 amino acids. Between the trimmed V and J ends, which lost 6 bases and 6 bases, there was a span of 10 bases. Written as DNA, the CDR3 is TGTGCCAGCAGCCAATCGTTTGATACGCAGTATTTT. Protein product: CASSQSFDTQYF.

This chain connects TRBV25-1 to TRBJ1-5; unclear D gene. Germline CDR1 reads MGHDK; CDR2 reads SYGVNS. The length of the CDR3 is 13 residues. The V gene lost 5 bases and the J gene lost 5 bases, with 10 bases spanning the gap. CDR3 coding DNA: TGTGCCAGCAGTAATGGAGAGCATCAGCCCCAGCATTTT. Translating gives CASSNGEHQPQHF.

This clonotype occurred many times. The CDR3 here is CASRGPGTSYEQYF. The CDR3 nucleotides read TGTGCCAGCAGGGGTCCGGGGACGTCCTACGAGCAGTACTTC. This chain links TRBV28 with TRBJ2-7, with D perhaps being TRBD1 or TRBD2 (5 bases each). Germline values: CDR1 MDHEN, CDR2 SYDVKM. Trimming removed 6 bases from V and 1 base from J, with 13 bases in between. The CDR3 consists of 14 residues.

The J gene is TRBJ2-1, the V gene TRBV6-1, with D possibly called TRBD1 or TRBD2 (5 bases each). The germline CDR1 and CDR2 sequences are MNHNS and SASEGT. Trimming pared 6 bases from V and 10 bases from J, leaving 13 bases between. The CDR3 consists of 12 residues. The CDR3: CASSRDRGEQFF. The CDR3 DNA sequence: TGTGCCAGCAGCCGGGACCGCGGGGAGCAGTTCTTC.

With respect to this clonotype: It may be a read error: a sequence one base away is much more abundant. V and J are TRBV11-3 and TRBJ2-1; 7 bases fit TRBD1. CDR1 and CDR2 (germline): SGHNT, YENEEA. The CDR3 extends over 14 amino acids. The CDR3 loop is CASSFKDRYNDQFF. CDR3 nucleotides: TGTGCCAGCAGCTTTAAGGACAGGTACAATGACCAGTTCTTC.

Many counts were recorded for this clonotype. V gene TRBV29-1 combines with J gene TRBJ2-1; no definite D call. V was pared by 5 bases and J by 5 bases, with 16 bases between. The CDR3 is made up of 14 amino acids. The germline V gene has CDR1 SQVTM and CDR2 ANQGSEA. The CDR3 DNA follows: TGCAGCGTTATAGGTAGGGTTATCAACAATGAGCAGTTCTTC. It yields the protein CSVIGRVINNEQFF.

In this sample, this clonotype turned up many times. The J gene is TRBJ2-7, the V gene TRBV28; 7 bases fit TRBD1. The CDR3 spans 14 residues. The germline CDR1 and CDR2 sequences are MDHEN and SYDVKM. Unmatched junction bases numbered 3, after V lost 2 bases and J lost 2 bases. Written as DNA, the CDR3 is TGTGCCAGCAGTTTAACAGGGGAACCCTACGAGCAGTACTTC. Protein sequence: CASSLTGEPYEQYF. The complete variable domain, with remaining parts taken from reference TRBV28 and TRBJ2-7, reads DVKVTQSSRYLVKRTGEKVFLECVQDMDHENMFWYRQDPGLGLRLIYFSYDVKMKEKGDIPEGYSVSREKKERFSLILESASTNQTSMYLCASSLTGEPYEQYFGPGTRLTVT.

This clonotype came up many times. CDR3 region: CASSFFDRADSPLHF. The CDR3 region has the DNA TGTGCCAGCAGTTTTTTCGACAGGGCCGACTCACCCCTCCACTTT. This chain uses TRBV28 with TRBJ1-6, with TRBD1 matching 7 bases. There are 15 residues in the CDR3. V was clipped by 3 bases and J by 10 bases; unmatched bases: 9. CDR1 is MDHEN and CDR2 is SYDVKM in the germline V gene.

This clonotype was seen many times. The J gene is TRBJ2-5, the V gene TRBV11-3; no firm D call. Germline CDR1 SGHNT, CDR2 YENEEA. The germline V and J ends were trimmed by 2 bases and 5 bases, with 12 bases remaining between them. CDR3 length: 14 residues. Written as DNA, the CDR3 is TGTGCCAGCAGCTTACAACCGTCCGGGGAGACCCAGTACTTC. This encodes CASSLQPSGETQYF.

The chain combines TRBV6-2 or TRBV6-3 with TRBJ1-5; D not resolved. CDR1 is MNHEY, CDR2 SVGEGT, per germline. The V gene lost 6 bases and the J gene lost 3 bases, with 12 bases spanning the gap. This CDR3 region has 14 residues. CDR3 nucleotides: TGTGCCAGCAGAAACAGAGTACCCAATCAGCCCCAGCATTTT. Translating gives CASRNRVPNQPQHF.

This clonotype was counted a few times. The chain has TRBV6-2 or TRBV6-3 and TRBJ2-5; D assignment may be TRBD1 or TRBD2 (5 bases each). This CDR3 has 16 amino acids. The germline V and J ends were trimmed by 1 base and 2 bases, with 14 bases remaining between them. Germline V CDR1 and CDR2: MNHEY, SVGEGT. CDR3 loop: CASSYYKGTFQETQYF. The CDR3 nucleotides are TGTGCCAGCAGTTACTATAAAGGGACGTTTCAAGAGACCCAGTACTTC.

The chain carries TRBV12-3 or TRBV12-4 and TRBJ1-6; TRBD1 matches at 8 bases. V dropped 5 bases and J dropped 4; count of bases not matched to a gene: 4. The CDR3 is 15 amino acids. DNA for the CDR3: TGTGCCAGCAGTACCGGGACAGGTTATAATTCACCCCTCCACTTT. This translates into CASSTGTGYNSPLHF.

This clonotype has only a few counts. This chain uses TRBV7-9 with TRBJ2-3; D may correspond to TRBD1 or TRBD2 (5 bases each). Trimming took off 5 bases at V and 2 bases at J, with 11 bases between the two ends. The CDR3 sequence is 14 residues long. The V gene's germline CDR1 is SEHNR and CDR2 FQNEAQ (reference sequence). The CDR3 loop is CASSPDGATDTQYF. The CDR3 nucleotides read TGTGCCAGCAGCCCAGACGGGGCCACAGATACGCAGTATTTT.

This clonotype was observed at least ten times. The chain is built from TRBV3-1 and TRBJ1-5; a possible D gene is TRBD1 (6 bases). The germline gives CDR1 LGHDT, CDR2 YNNKEL (reference sequence). The germline V and J ends were trimmed by 2 bases and 2 bases, with 10 bases remaining between them. CDR3 length: 15 residues. The CDR3 coding sequence is TGTGCCAGCAGCCAAAGGCAGGGGCGCAATCAGCCCCAGCATTTT. Amino acids: CASSQRQGRNQPQHF.

This clonotype appeared many times. The chain joins TRBV6-1 to TRBJ2-7; possibly TRBD1 for D (6 bases). Trimming shortened V by 5 bases and J by 6 bases, and 14 bases separated the two germline ends. Germline V gene lookup returns CDR1 MNHNS and CDR2 SASEGT. The CDR3 is made up of 13 amino acids. CDR3 in amino acids: CASSYVGAGEQYF. The DNA of the CDR3 is TGTGCCAGCAGTTATGTGGGGGCGGGCGAGCAGTACTTC.

This clonotype was counted ten times or more. The V call is TRBV27, the J call TRBJ2-3, with a tentative D call TRBD1 (5 bases). Germline V gives CDR1 MNHEY, CDR2 SMNVEV (reference sequence). CDR3 length: 13 amino acids. Trimming removed 6 bases from V and 6 bases from J, with 13 bases in between. The CDR3 loop reads CASSEPYRDTQYF. The CDR3 DNA follows: TGTGCCAGCAGCGAACCTTACAGGGATACGCAGTATTTT.